This TCR beta chain was sequenced in a study of identical twins. TCRdb ran MiXCR on the 5' RACE reads and lists one entry per CDR3 protein. This table has 400,000 to 600,000 distinct CDR3 sequences, 20% to 25% appearing once. The same sample was also studied in work on yellow fever vaccine responses in identical twins.

This TCR was sampled from a woman between 18 and 30 years old in good health. The sequenced material came from CD4+ T cells sorted from blood.

CDR3 nucleotides: TGTGCCAGCCGTCTTGTAGGGGGGCAGGTTACGCAGTATTTT. Its protein product is CASRLVGGQVTQYF. The chain joins TRBV7-9 to TRBJ2-3, with D perhaps assigned TRBD1 or TRBD2 (6 bases each). Per germline, CDR1 SEHNR and CDR2 FQNEAQ (reference sequence). CDR3 length: 14 residues. V gave up 8 bases and J gave up 8 bases, with 20 bases separating them.